A single sample gave rise to the 16 T cell receptor beta chains below, sequenced in a study of cytomegalovirus exposure and HLA in healthy donors. TCRdb keeps only in-frame clones here, not all; method: immunoSEQ multiplex PCR. The sample includes 150,000 to 200,000 clones, around nine tenths seen only once; the top ten take approximately 1.5%. The sequenced sample consisted of PBMCs. These receptors all come from a woman under 40 in good health and CMV-seronegative.

The gene calls are TRBV5-1 and TRBJ1-1; no reliable D call. CDR1 is SGHRS and CDR2 is YFSETQ in the germline V gene. This CDR3 region has 13 residues. With 3 bases removed from V and 3 bases from J, the gap between germline ends came to 9 bases. DNA for the CDR3: TGCGCCAGCAGCTCCGGGTTGGACACTGAAGCTTTCTTT. Amino acid sequence: CASSSGLDTEAFF.

This chain uses TRBV11-2 with TRBJ2-2, with D perhaps matching TRBD1 (5 bases). V was clipped by 10 bases and J by 2 bases, with 11 bases between them. In germline, CDR1 is SGHAT, CDR2 FQNNGV. There are 13 residues in the CDR3. CDR3: CATLDTNTGELFF. The CDR3 bases are TGTGCCACCCTGGACACCAACACCGGGGAGCTGTTTTTT.

This clone has only a few counts. The chain carries TRBV5-1 and TRBJ1-2, with 8 nucleotides matching TRBD1. Germline V gene sequence: CDR1 SGHRS, CDR2 YFSETQ. With V trimmed by 0 bases and J by 8 bases, 9 bases remained unmatched. This CDR3 region has 15 residues. The CDR3 sequence is CASSLEGQGAGGYTF. The CDR3 DNA is TGCGCCAGCAGCTTGGAGGGGCAGGGGGCTGGAGGCTACACCTTC.

This chain connects TRBV4-1 to TRBJ2-2, with TRBD2 as a possible D gene (6 bases). This CDR3 comprises 15 residues. Deletions cut 6 bases from V and 7 bases from J, with 18 bases between. Germline V gives CDR1 MGHRA, CDR2 YSYEKL. The CDR3 here is CASSEDFAGYGELFF. The CDR3 coding sequence is TGCGCCAGCAGTGAGGATTTTGCGGGGTACGGGGAGCTGTTTTTT.

The rearrangement uses TRBV4-1 and TRBJ1-6; D ambiguous. The V gene lost 2 bases and the J gene lost 5 bases, with 7 bases spanning the gap. Looked up from germline, CDR1 is MGHRA and CDR2 is YSYEKL. The CDR3 consists of 14 residues. Written as DNA, the CDR3 is TGCGCCAGCAGCCAAAGACGGGATAATTCACCCCTCCACTTT. Amino acids: CASSQRRDNSPLHF.

This chain links TRBV5-1 with TRBJ2-1; 9 nucleotides agree with TRBD2. V was pared by 3 bases and J by 5 bases, with 6 bases of the junction left unmatched. The CDR3 contains 15 residues. CDR1 is SGHRS, CDR2 YFSETQ, per germline. For the CDR3, the DNA is TGCGCCAGCAGCTGGGGATTAGCGGGGGACAATGAGCAGTTCTTC. Translation: CASSWGLAGDNEQFF.

The chain joins TRBV5-1 to TRBJ2-5; 14 positions match TRBD2. CDR1 is SGHRS and CDR2 is YFSETQ in the germline V gene. This CDR3 region has 18 residues. With 0 bases clipped from V and 4 bases from J, the junction kept 8 bases outside the gene matches. The CDR3 is CASSLGLAGGQFGETQYF. The CDR3 region has the DNA TGCGCCAGCAGCTTGGGACTAGCGGGGGGGCAGTTTGGAGAGACCCAGTACTTC.

The chain recombines TRBV27 with TRBJ2-7; D is unclear. Germline lookup yields CDR1 MNHEY and CDR2 SMNVEV (reference sequence). The CDR3 spans 15 residues. V was cut by 5 bases and J by 3 bases, with 17 bases left in between. This chain's CDR3 is CASSVTGSTYYEQYF. The CDR3 region has the DNA TGTGCCAGCAGTGTTACGGGTTCCACCTACTACGAGCAGTACTTC.

The chain links TRBV5-6 to TRBJ1-1; weak D call: TRBD1 (5 bases). The CDR3 contains 13 residues. V shed 6 bases and J shed 4 bases, with 13 bases lying between them. From germline, CDR1 is SGHDT and CDR2 YYEEEE. The CDR3 protein is CASTLRVSTEAFF. The DNA for the CDR3 is TGTGCCAGCACCCTCAGGGTGAGCACTGAAGCTTTCTTT.

The chain recombines TRBV14 with TRBJ2-1, with 7 bases aligning to TRBD1. Germline trimming cut 0 bases from V and 12 bases from J; bases unmatched to any gene: 5. The V gene's germline CDR1 is SGHDN and CDR2 FVKESK. The CDR3 is 13 amino acids. The CDR3 nucleotides read TGTGCCAGCAGCCAAGATCGATACAGGGGGCAGTTCTTC. Translating gives CASSQDRYRGQFF.

This clone was found a few times. V gene TRBV25-1 combines with J gene TRBJ2-7, with 7 positions matching TRBD1. Looked up from germline, CDR1 is MGHDK and CDR2 is SYGVNS. This CDR3 comprises 18 residues. V was clipped by 3 bases and J by 4 bases; unmatched bases: 18. In nucleotides, the CDR3 is TGTGCCAGCAGTGACCCACTCCGACAGGGTTCCCCCTTATACGAGCAGTACTTC. Translating it yields CASSDPLRQGSPLYEQYF.

This chain connects TRBV9 to TRBJ2-2; a possible D gene is TRBD1 (5 bases). Germline CDR1 and CDR2: SGDLS and YYNGEE. V gave up 4 bases and J gave up 1 base, with 14 bases separating them. CDR3 size: 16 residues. Here the CDR3 DNA reads TGTGCCAGCAGCCCCCGCGCGACAGAGAACACCGGGGAGCTGTTTTTT. Residues: CASSPRATENTGELFF.

The chain joins TRBV9 to TRBJ2-2, with 7 bases matching TRBD1. The CDR3 extends over 15 amino acids. Germline CDR1 is SGDLS and CDR2 is YYNGEE. V gave up 5 bases and J gave up 8 bases; unmatched junction bases: 12. The chain's CDR3 is CASSPFDRERGELFF. The CDR3, as DNA: TGTGCCAGCAGTCCCTTCGACAGGGAAAGGGGGGAGCTGTTTTTT.

This chain uses TRBV7-9 with TRBJ2-7; maybe TRBD2 (5 bases). CDR3 size: 13 residues. The V and J ends lost 5 bases and 3 bases respectively, with 11 bases between them. Germline assignment: CDR1 SEHNR and CDR2 FQNEAQ (reference sequence). The CDR3 here is CASSPPGNYEQYF. The CDR3 bases are TGTGCCAGCAGCCCTCCGGGAAACTACGAGCAGTACTTC.

V gene TRBV5-4 combines with J gene TRBJ2-1, with 13 bases matching TRBD2. The CDR3 totals 16 residues. Germline CDR1 reads SGHNT; CDR2 reads YYREEE (reference sequence). Trimming took 2 bases from V and 3 from J; bases not matched to a gene: 2. CDR3 DNA: TGTGCCAGCAGCTTTGGGACTAGCGGGAACTACAATGAGCAGTTCTTC. Protein: CASSFGTSGNYNEQFF. The complete variable domain, with remaining parts taken from reference TRBV5-4 and TRBJ2-1, reads ETGVTQSPTHLIKTRGQQVTLRCSSQSGHNTVSWYQQALGQGPQFIFQYYREEENGRGNFPPRFSGLQFPNYSSELNVNALELDDSALYLCASSFGTSGNYNEQFFGPGTRLTVL.

This clone has only a few counts. This chain connects TRBV7-2 to TRBJ1-2; unclear D gene. This CDR3 contains 13 residues. The V gene's germline CDR1 is SGHTA and CDR2 FQGNSA. V lost 6 bases, J lost 4 bases, and 12 bases lay in between. The CDR3, as DNA: TGTGCCAGCAGTTCCGACTCCCTCTATGGCTACACCTTC. It is translated as CASSSDSLYGYTF.